This paragraph covers one T cell receptor (beta chain) sequence. Its antigen is not yet known. No base-level quality is on record; no much larger clone is a single base apart. CDR1 and CDR2, per the germline V gene, are KGHSH and LQKENI. The cysteine opens and the phenylalanine closes a CDR3 of 14 amino acids. The entry retains the CDR3 DNA only, 42 bases that are in frame from base 1. V is cut by 4 bases and J by 4 bases, and the space between the germline ends is 11 bases. Repertoires were sampled repeatedly over the course of chemoradiotherapy, so clonal expansion could be followed in the tumor microenvironment. This sample was included in a study of chemoradiotherapy in HPV16-positive cancers (dated by TCRdb to about 2022). At the level of the whole study: Candidate HPV-specific T-cell clones and common TCR motifs were defined through functional T-cell assays on cells from two HPV16-positive patients. Whether T-cell immunity against the HPV oncoproteins E6 and E7 changes during chemoradiotherapy and whether survival is affected by this immunity were examined in the study. The candidate HPV-specific TCRs and motifs were subsequently tracked in TCR repertoires obtained from fewer than 95 patients with HPV-related cancers. Findings and caveats that apply to the study as a whole: Among HPV16-positive patients, expansion of HPV-responsive T cells during chemoradiotherapy was associated with better recurrence-free survival. The functional definition of HPV-specific T cells was derived from only two HPV16-positive patients, and the survival association was reported for HPV16-positive patients. Expansion of candidate HPV-specific clones and E7-related TCR motifs was observed in the tumor microenvironment during treatment, whereas no such expansion was observed for non-HPV-specific T cells.

The library was built by means of the immunoSEQ multiplex PCR assay. TCRdb took over this immuneACCESS table, retaining in-frame rearrangements with V and J assigned. Such tables are incomplete; in checked studies, under half of the missing clones stem from an unresolved V gene, and the remainder is unexplained. The sample records approximately 6,600 clones, 65% to 85% of which are singletons. Of the sample, 5.5% to 7.5% falls within the top ten clones. Sequencing used tumor tissue, obtained from a patient who underwent chemoradiotherapy. This receptor was taken from a human donor with HPV-associated anogenital cancer. In this chain, TRBV18 is recombined with TRBJ1-3; the D region possibly corresponds to TRBD1 (5 bases align). The CDR3 reads as follows: CASSQGTAGNTIYF. The sequenced DNA: TGTGCCAGCTCACAAGGGACGGCGGGAAACACCATATATTTT.